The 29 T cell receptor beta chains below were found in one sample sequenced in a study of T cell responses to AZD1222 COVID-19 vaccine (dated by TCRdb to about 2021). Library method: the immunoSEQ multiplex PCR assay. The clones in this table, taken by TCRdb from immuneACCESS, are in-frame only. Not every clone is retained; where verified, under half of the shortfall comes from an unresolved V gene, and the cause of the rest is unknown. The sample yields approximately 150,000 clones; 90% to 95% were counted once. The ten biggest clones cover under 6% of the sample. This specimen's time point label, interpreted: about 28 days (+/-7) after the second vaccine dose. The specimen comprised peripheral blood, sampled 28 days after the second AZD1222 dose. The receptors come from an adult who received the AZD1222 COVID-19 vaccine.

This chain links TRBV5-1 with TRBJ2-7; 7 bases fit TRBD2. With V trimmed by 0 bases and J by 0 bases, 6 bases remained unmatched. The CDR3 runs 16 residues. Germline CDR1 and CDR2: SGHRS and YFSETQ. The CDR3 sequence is CASSLGLAAPSYEQYF. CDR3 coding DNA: TGCGCCAGCAGCTTGGGTCTAGCGGCACCCTCCTACGAGCAGTACTTC.

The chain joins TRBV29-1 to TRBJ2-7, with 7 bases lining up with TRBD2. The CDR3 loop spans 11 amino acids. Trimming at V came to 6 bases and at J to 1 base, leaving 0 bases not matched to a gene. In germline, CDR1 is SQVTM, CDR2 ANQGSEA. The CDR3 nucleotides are TGCAGCGTAGCGGGATCCTACGAGCAGTACTTC. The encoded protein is CSVAGSYEQYF.

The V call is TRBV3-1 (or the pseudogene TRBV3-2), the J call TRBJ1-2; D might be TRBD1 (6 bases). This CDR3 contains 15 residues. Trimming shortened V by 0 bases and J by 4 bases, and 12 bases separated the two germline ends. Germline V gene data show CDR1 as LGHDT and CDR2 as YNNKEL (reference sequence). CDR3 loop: CASSQENQGIYGYTF. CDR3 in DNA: TGTGCCAGCAGCCAAGAGAATCAGGGGATCTATGGCTACACCTTC.

The CDR3 coding sequence is TGTGCCAGCAGTCAAAACAGACAGGGACACACTGAAGCTTTCTTT. Amino acids: CASSQNRQGHTEAFF. The rearrangement joins TRBV6-5 to TRBJ1-1; 7 nucleotides match TRBD1. The CDR3 spans 15 residues. V was clipped by 5 bases and J by 3 bases; unmatched bases: 9. In germline, CDR1 is MNHEY, CDR2 SVGAGI.

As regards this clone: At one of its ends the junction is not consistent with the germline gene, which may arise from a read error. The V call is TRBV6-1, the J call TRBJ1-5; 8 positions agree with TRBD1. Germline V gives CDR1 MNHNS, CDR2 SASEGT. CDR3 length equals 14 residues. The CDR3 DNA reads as TGTGCCAGCAGAGAAGACAGGGGTGATCAGCCCCAGCATTTT. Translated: CASREDRGDQPQHF.

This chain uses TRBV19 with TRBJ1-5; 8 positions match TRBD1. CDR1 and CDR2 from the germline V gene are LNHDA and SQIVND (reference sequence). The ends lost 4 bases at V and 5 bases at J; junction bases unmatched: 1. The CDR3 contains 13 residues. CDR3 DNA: TGTGCCAGTAGTACGACAGGGGATCAGCCCCAGCATTTT. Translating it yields CASSTTGDQPQHF. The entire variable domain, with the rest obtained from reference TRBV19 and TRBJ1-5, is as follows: DGGITQSPKYLFRKEGQNVTLSCEQNLNHDAMYWYRQDPGQGLRLIYYSQIVNDFQKGDIAEGYSVSREKKESFPLTVTSAQKNPTAFYLCASSTTGDQPQHFGDGTRLSIL.

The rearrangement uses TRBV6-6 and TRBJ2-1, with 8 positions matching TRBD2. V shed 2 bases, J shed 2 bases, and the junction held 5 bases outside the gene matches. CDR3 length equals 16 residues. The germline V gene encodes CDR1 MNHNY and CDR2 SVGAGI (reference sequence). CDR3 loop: CASSYPRGGTYNEQFF. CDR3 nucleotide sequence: TGTGCCAGCAGTTACCCCCGGGGGGGGACCTACAATGAGCAGTTCTTC.

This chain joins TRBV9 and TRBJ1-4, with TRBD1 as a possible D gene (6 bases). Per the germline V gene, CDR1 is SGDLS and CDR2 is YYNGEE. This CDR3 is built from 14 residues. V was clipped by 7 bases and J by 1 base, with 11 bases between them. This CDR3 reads CASRGGETNEKLFF. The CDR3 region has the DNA TGTGCCAGCCGGGGGGGCGAAACTAATGAAAAACTGTTTTTT.

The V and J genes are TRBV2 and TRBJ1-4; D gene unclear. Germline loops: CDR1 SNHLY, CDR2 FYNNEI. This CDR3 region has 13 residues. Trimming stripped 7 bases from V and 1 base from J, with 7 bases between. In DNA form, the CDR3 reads TGTGCCAGCACCCGAGGAACTAATGAAAAACTGTTTTTT. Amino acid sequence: CASTRGTNEKLFF. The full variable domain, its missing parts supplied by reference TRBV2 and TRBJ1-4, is EPEVTQTPSHQVTQMGQEVILRCVPISNHLYFYWYRQILGQKVEFLVSFYNNEISEKSEIFDDQFSVERPDGSNFTLKIRSTKLEDSAMYFCASTRGTNEKLFFGSGTQLSVL.

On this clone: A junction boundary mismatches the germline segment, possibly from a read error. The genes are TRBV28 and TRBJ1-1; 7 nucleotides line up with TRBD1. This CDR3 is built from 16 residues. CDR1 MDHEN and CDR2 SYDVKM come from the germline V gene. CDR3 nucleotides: TGTGCCACCAGTTTATCAAGGGGGCGGGGGAACACTGAAGCTTTCTTT. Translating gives CATSLSRGRGNTEAFF.

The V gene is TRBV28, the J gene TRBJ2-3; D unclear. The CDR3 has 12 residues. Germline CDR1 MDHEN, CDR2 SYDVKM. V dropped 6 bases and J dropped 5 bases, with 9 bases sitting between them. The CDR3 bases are TGTGCCAGCAGAAACTCGCTAGATACGCAGTATTTT. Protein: CASRNSLDTQYF.

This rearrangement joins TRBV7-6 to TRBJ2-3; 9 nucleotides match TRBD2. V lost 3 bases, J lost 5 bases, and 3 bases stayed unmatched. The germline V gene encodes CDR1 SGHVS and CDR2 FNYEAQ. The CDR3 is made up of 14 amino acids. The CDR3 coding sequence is TGTGCCAGCAGCTTGGGACTAGCACAAGATACGCAGTATTTT. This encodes CASSLGLAQDTQYF.

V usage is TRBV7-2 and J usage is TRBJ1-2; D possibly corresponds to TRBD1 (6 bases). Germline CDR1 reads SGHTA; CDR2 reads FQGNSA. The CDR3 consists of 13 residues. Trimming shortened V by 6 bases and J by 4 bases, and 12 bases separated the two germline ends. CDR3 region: CASRGGGLYGYTF. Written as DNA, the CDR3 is TGTGCCAGCAGGGGTGGGGGCCTCTATGGCTACACCTTC.

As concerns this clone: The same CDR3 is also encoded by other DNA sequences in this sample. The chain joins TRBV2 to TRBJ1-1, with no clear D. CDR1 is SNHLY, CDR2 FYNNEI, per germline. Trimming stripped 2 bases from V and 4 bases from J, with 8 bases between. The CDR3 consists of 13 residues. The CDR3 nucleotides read TGTGCCAGCAGTGAATGGGGTGGCACTGAAGCTTTCTTT. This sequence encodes CASSEWGGTEAFF.

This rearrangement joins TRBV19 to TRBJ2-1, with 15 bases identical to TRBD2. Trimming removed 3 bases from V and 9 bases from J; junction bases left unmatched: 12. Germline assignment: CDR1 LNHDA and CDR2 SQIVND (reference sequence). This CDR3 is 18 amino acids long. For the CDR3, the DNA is TGTGCCAGTAGTATGCCCACTCGGACTAGCGGGAGGGCCAGTGAGCAGTTCTTC. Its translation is CASSMPTRTSGRASEQFF.

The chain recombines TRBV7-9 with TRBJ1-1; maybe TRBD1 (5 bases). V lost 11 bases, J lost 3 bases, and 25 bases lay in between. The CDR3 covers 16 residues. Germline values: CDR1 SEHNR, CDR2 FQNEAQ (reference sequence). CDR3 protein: CACNKAGTVAYTEAFF. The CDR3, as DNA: TGTGCCTGCAATAAGGCGGGGACGGTTGCGTACACTGAAGCTTTCTTT.

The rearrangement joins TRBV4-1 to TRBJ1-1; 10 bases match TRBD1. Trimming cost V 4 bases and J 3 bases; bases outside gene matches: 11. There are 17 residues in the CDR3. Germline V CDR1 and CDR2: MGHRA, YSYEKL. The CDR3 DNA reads TGCGCCAGCAGCCTATACTACGGGACAGGGGACTACACTGAAGCTTTCTTT. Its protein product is CASSLYYGTGDYTEAFF.

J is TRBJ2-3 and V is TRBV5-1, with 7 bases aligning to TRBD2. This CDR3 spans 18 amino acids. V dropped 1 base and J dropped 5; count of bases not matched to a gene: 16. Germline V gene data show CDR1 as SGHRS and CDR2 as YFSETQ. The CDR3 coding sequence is TGCGCCAGCAGCTTGAGGCCTCCCCTACGGGAGGCGGTAGATACGCAGTATTTT. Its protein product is CASSLRPPLREAVDTQYF.

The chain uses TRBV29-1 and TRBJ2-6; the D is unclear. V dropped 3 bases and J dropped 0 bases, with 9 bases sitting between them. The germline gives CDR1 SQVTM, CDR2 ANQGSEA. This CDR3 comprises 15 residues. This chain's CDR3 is CSVDLGSSGANVLTF. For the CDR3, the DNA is TGCAGCGTTGATTTAGGTAGCTCTGGGGCCAACGTCCTGACTTTC.

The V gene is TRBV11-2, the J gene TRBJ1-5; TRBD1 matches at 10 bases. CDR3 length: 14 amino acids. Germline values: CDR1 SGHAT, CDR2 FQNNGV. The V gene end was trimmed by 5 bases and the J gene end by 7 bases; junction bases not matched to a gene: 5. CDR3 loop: CASSRDRGGQPQHF. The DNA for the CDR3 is TGTGCCAGCAGCCGGGACAGGGGAGGGCAGCCCCAGCATTTT.

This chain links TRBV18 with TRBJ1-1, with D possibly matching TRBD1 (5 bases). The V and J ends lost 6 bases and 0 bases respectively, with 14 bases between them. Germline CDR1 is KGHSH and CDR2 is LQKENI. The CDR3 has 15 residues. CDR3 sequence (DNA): TGTGCCAGCTCCCTCGGGGGAAGAATGAACACTGAAGCTTTCTTT. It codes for CASSLGGRMNTEAFF.

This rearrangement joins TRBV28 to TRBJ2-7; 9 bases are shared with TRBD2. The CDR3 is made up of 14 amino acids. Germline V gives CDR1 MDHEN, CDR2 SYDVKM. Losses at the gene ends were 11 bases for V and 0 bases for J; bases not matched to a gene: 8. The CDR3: CACGLAGSSYEQYF. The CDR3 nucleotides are TGTGCCTGCGGGCTAGCGGGAAGCTCCTACGAGCAGTACTTC.

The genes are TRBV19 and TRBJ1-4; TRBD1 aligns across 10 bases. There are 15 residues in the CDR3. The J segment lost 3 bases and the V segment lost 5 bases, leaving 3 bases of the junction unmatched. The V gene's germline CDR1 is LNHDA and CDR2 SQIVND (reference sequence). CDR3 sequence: CASSGTGDANEKLFF. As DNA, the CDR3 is TGTGCCAGTAGTGGGACAGGGGATGCTAATGAAAAACTGTTTTTT.

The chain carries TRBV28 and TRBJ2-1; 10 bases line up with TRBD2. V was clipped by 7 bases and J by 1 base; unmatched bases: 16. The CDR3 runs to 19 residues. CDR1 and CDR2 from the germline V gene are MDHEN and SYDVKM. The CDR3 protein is CASTNPPEREGLSYNEQFF. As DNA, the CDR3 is TGTGCCAGCACCAACCCGCCGGAGCGGGAGGGGCTTTCCTACAATGAGCAGTTCTTC.

The CDR3, as DNA: TGTGCCAGCAGTTTACCCGGGACAGGGTTTCGGGAGCAGTTCTTC. Translation gives CASSLPGTGFREQFF. The chain joins TRBV28 to TRBJ2-1, with 9 bases aligning to TRBD1. The CDR3 consists of 15 residues. V shed 2 bases, J shed 10 bases, and the junction held 9 bases outside the gene matches. Germline V gives CDR1 MDHEN, CDR2 SYDVKM.

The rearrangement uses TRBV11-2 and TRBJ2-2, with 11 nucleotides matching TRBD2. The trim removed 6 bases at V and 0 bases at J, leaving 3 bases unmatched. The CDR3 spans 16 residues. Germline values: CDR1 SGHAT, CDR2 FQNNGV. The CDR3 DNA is TGTGCCAGCAGGACTAGCGGGGCCGCGAACACCGGGGAGCTGTTTTTT. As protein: CASRTSGAANTGELFF.

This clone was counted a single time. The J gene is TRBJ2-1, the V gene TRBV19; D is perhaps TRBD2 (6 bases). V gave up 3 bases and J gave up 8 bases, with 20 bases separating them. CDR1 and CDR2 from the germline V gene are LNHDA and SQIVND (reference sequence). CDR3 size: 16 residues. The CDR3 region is CASSIWAGREEDEQFF. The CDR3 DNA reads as TGTGCCAGTAGTATCTGGGCGGGAAGGGAAGAGGATGAGCAGTTCTTC. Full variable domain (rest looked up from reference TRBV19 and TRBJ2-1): DGGITQSPKYLFRKEGQNVTLSCEQNLNHDAMYWYRQDPGQGLRLIYYSQIVNDFQKGDIAEGYSVSREKKESFPLTVTSAQKNPTAFYLCASSIWAGREEDEQFFGPGTRLTVL.

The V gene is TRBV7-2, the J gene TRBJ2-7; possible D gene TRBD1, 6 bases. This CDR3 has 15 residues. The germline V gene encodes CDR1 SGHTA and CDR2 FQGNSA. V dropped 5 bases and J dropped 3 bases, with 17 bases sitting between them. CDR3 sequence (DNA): TGTGCCAGCAGCCCCGGCATGACAGGATACTACGAGCAGTACTTC. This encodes CASSPGMTGYYEQYF.

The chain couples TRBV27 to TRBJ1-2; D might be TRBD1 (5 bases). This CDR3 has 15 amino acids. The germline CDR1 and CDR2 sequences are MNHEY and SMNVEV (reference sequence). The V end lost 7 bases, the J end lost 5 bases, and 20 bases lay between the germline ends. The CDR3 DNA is TGTGCCAGCACAAGTTTTGGGGGAGGGCCGTATGGCTACACCTTC. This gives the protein CASTSFGGGPYGYTF.